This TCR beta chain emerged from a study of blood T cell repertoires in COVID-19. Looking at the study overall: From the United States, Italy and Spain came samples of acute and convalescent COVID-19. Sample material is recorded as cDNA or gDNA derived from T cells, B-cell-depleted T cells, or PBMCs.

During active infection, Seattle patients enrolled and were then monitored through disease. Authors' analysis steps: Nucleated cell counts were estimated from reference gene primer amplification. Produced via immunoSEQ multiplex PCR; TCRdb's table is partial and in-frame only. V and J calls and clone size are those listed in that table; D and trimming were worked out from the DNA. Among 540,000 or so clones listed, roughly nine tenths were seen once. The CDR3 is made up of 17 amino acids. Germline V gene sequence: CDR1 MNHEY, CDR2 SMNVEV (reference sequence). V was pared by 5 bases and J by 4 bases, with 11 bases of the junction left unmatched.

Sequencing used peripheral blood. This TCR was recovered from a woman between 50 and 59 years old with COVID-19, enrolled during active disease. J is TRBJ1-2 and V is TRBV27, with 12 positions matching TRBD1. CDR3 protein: CASSPRDRGRLGYGYTF. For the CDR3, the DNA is TGTGCCAGCAGTCCCCGGGACAGGGGGCGCTTGGGCTATGGCTACACCTTC.